Below are 24 T cell receptor beta chains sequenced from a single sample in a study of T cells after posttransplantation cyclophosphamide. The repertoire was sequenced with immunoSEQ multiplex PCR; TCRdb's copy has only in-frame clones and lacks some. This sample carries 35,000 to 45,000 clones and no singletons, and 2% to 3% goes to the top ten. Sequencing was performed on PBMCs. The source is a man aged 35 to 55 in good health, CMV-negative, and a related stem cell transplant donor.

The chain has TRBV7-2 and TRBJ2-5; tentative D call: TRBD1 (6 bases). Germline-derived CDR1 and CDR2 are SGHTA and FQGNSA. The ends were cut back, 3 bases at V and 5 bases at J, with 10 bases in the middle. The CDR3 consists of 13 residues. The CDR3 DNA reads TGTGCCAGCAGCTTCACAGGGTTCGAGACCCAGTACTTC. Its protein product is CASSFTGFETQYF.

This clone has ten or more counts. The CDR3 coding sequence is TGTGCCAGTAGTGATCGGGGAACTAACTATGGCTACACCTTC. Protein sequence: CASSDRGTNYGYTF. The genes are TRBV19 and TRBJ1-2, with D uncertain. The CDR3 sequence is 14 residues long. Deletions cut 5 bases from V and 0 bases from J, with 10 bases between. In germline, CDR1 is LNHDA, CDR2 SQIVND (reference sequence).

This clone was observed a handful of times. This sequence joins TRBV15 and TRBJ2-3, with unresolved D. There are 14 residues in the CDR3. The ends were cut back, 0 bases at V and 1 base at J, with 5 bases in the middle. Germline V gives CDR1 LNHNV, CDR2 YYDKDF (reference sequence). CDR3 region: CATSRELGTDTQYF. DNA for the CDR3: TGTGCCACCAGCAGAGAACTCGGCACAGATACGCAGTATTTT.

J is TRBJ1-6 and V is TRBV27; D call uncertain. Germline V lookup: CDR1 MNHEY, CDR2 SMNVEV (reference sequence). V was cut by 7 bases and J by 9 bases, with 13 bases left in between. The CDR3 is 13 residues long. The CDR3 DNA reads TGTGCCAGCACCCCCTCACGGGGTTCACCCCTCCACTTT. This codes for CASTPSRGSPLHF.

The V and J genes are TRBV21-1 and TRBJ2-5; the table's D call, TRBD1, has no DNA check behind it. TRBV21-1 is described as a pseudogene. The CDR3 spans 14 residues. The CDR3 here is CASSKATGRETQYF. CDR3 nucleotides: TGTGCCAGCAGCAAAGCGACAGGGCGGGAGACCCAGTACTTC.

This clone was recorded many times. The chain uses TRBV27 and TRBJ2-3, with 9 bases fitting TRBD1. Trimming removed 4 bases from V and 5 bases from J; junction bases left unmatched: 7. Germline V lookup: CDR1 MNHEY, CDR2 SMNVEV (reference sequence). The CDR3 contains 15 residues. The CDR3 coding sequence is TGTGCCAGCAGTTACCGGGACAGGGCGGGAGATACGCAGTATTTT. Encoded protein: CASSYRDRAGDTQYF.

This clone came up many times. The rearrangement links TRBV4-2 to TRBJ1-5; 7 positions agree with TRBD1. The CDR3 contains 15 residues. CDR1 is LGHNA and CDR2 is YNFKEQ in the germline V gene. The V segment lost 0 bases and the J segment 3 bases; nucleotides outside the gene matches: 2. CDR3 in amino acids: CASSQEQGTNQPQHF. CDR3 nucleotides: TGTGCCAGCAGCCAAGAACAGGGGACCAATCAGCCCCAGCATTTT.

This clone has just a few counts. The V gene is TRBV5-1, the J gene TRBJ2-2, with D perhaps matching TRBD2 (7 bases). The CDR3 has 16 amino acids. V lost 0 bases and J lost 4, with 13 bases in between. The germline gives CDR1 SGHRS, CDR2 YFSETQ. CDR3 amino acids: CASSLVAGAATGELFF. For the CDR3, the DNA is TGCGCCAGCAGCTTGGTGGCGGGGGCCGCCACCGGGGAGCTGTTTTTT. Drawing the rest from reference TRBV5-1 and TRBJ2-2, the complete variable domain is KAGVTQTPRYLIKTRGQQVTLSCSPISGHRSVSWYQQTPGQGLQFLFEYFSETQRNKGNFPGRFSGRQFSNSRSEMNVSTLELGDSALYLCASSLVAGAATGELFFGEGSRLTVL.

The sample holds many counts of this clone. The CDR3 reads CASSISGRYTGELFF. The DNA of the CDR3 is TGTGCCAGCAGCATTAGCGGGAGGTACACCGGGGAGCTGTTTTTT. The chain is built from TRBV7-9 and TRBJ2-2; 10 nucleotides agree with TRBD2. This CDR3 spans 15 amino acids. V was pared by 5 bases and J by 3 bases, with 3 bases of the junction left unmatched. Per the germline V gene, CDR1 is SEHNR and CDR2 is FQNEAQ (reference sequence).

This clone was counted ten times or more. The chain carries TRBV6-5 and TRBJ2-7; 9 bases match TRBD2. The CDR3 covers 14 residues. Per germline, CDR1 MNHEY and CDR2 SVGAGI. Unmatched junction bases numbered 5, after V lost 6 bases and J lost 2 bases. CDR3 coding DNA: TGTGCCAGCAGGAGCGGGGGGACTACCTACGAGCAGTACTTC. Translation: CASRSGGTTYEQYF.

This clone was counted ten times or more. The chain uses TRBV5-4 and TRBJ1-2; TRBD1 matches at 7 bases. The trim removed 0 bases at V and 6 bases at J, leaving 5 bases unmatched. This CDR3 is built from 14 residues. CDR1 and CDR2 (germline): SGHNT, YYREEE (reference sequence). CDR3 sequence (DNA): TGTGCCAGCAGCTTGGATGAGGGGGCGCATGGCTACACCTTC. Translating gives CASSLDEGAHGYTF.

This clone was found many times. The rearrangement uses TRBV11-2 and TRBJ1-3; maybe TRBD1 (6 bases). The CDR3 runs 15 residues. The V and J ends lost 1 base and 3 bases respectively, with 10 bases between them. From germline, CDR1 is SGHAT and CDR2 FQNNGV. CDR3 in amino acids: CASSLGTGNGNTIYF. In DNA, the CDR3 is TGTGCCAGCAGCTTAGGCACAGGGAATGGAAACACCATATATTTT. The variable domain in full, completed from reference TRBV11-2 and TRBJ1-3, reads EAGVAQSPRYKIIEKRQSVAFWCNPISGHATLYWYQQILGQGPKLLIQFQNNGVVDDSQLPKDRFSAERLKGVDSTLKIQPAKLEDSAVYLCASSLGTGNGNTIYFGEGSWLTVV.

This clone was seen only a few times. The chain recombines TRBV5-1 with TRBJ2-1; D uncertain. Germline loops: CDR1 SGHRS, CDR2 YFSETQ. The CDR3 runs 14 residues. Trimming took 4 bases from V and 4 from J, leaving 12 bases between them. In nucleotides, the CDR3 is TGCGCCAGCAGCCCGGGTCCGTCTTACAATGAGCAGTTCTTC. Translating it yields CASSPGPSYNEQFF. The full variable domain, its missing parts supplied by reference TRBV5-1 and TRBJ2-1, is KAGVTQTPRYLIKTRGQQVTLSCSPISGHRSVSWYQQTPGQGLQFLFEYFSETQRNKGNFPGRFSGRQFSNSRSEMNVSTLELGDSALYLCASSPGPSYNEQFFGPGTRLTVL.

This clone was observed a few times. V is TRBV2 and J is TRBJ1-2; 7 nucleotides line up with TRBD1. J gave up 6 bases and V 9 bases, and 7 bases lay outside the gene matches. Germline CDR1 reads SNHLY; CDR2 reads FYNNEI. The CDR3 has 12 residues. CDR3 loop: CAREGQTNGYTF. CDR3 coding DNA: TGTGCCAGAGAGGGACAGACAAATGGCTACACCTTC.

This clone was observed at least ten times. J is TRBJ1-5 and V is TRBV5-6; 7 nucleotides line up with TRBD1. Trimming took 4 bases from V and 4 from J; bases not matched to a gene: 5. Germline lookup yields CDR1 SGHDT and CDR2 YYEEEE. CDR3 length: 14 amino acids. This CDR3 is CASSQGQINQPQHF. CDR3 DNA sequence: TGTGCCAGCAGCCAGGGACAGATAAATCAGCCCCAGCATTTT.

The V and J genes are TRBV7-8 and TRBJ2-1; 7 nucleotides line up with TRBD1. The V segment lost 5 bases and the J segment 1 base; nucleotides outside the gene matches: 5. CDR3 length equals 15 residues. CDR1 is SGHVS, CDR2 FQNEAQ, per germline. The CDR3 protein is CASSPQGLSYNEQFF. For the CDR3, the DNA is TGTGCCAGCAGCCCACAGGGGCTATCCTACAATGAGCAGTTCTTC.

In DNA, the CDR3 is TGTGCCAGCAGCCTGACTAGCGGGAGCACAGATACGCAGTATTTT. Encoded protein: CASSLTSGSTDTQYF. J is TRBJ2-3 and V is TRBV7-2; 10 bases match TRBD2. The CDR3 is made up of 15 amino acids. V was pared by 5 bases and J by 0 bases, with 2 bases of the junction left unmatched. Germline V gives CDR1 SGHTA, CDR2 FQGNSA.

This chain uses TRBV18 with TRBJ2-1, with unresolved D. Germline CDR1 and CDR2: KGHSH and LQKENI. The CDR3 runs to 14 residues. Trimming removed 6 bases from V and 9 bases from J, with 18 bases in between. CDR3 nucleotide sequence: TGTGCCAGCTCCCGTGAACACCGGGTAGGTGAGCAGTTCTTC. As protein: CASSREHRVGEQFF.

This clone was seen at least ten times. This chain connects TRBV7-2 to TRBJ2-3, with no clear D. Trimming removed 4 bases at V and 5 bases at J, with 7 bases between. This CDR3 is built from 12 residues. The germline CDR1 and CDR2 sequences are SGHTA and FQGNSA. This CDR3 is CASSSVEDTQYF. The DNA of the CDR3 is TGTGCCAGCAGCTCGGTAGAAGATACGCAGTATTTT.

The table lists this clone with many counts. This chain connects TRBV7-9 to TRBJ2-5; D remains ambiguous. Germline CDR1 and CDR2: SEHNR and FQNEAQ (reference sequence). This CDR3 spans 14 amino acids. Trimming took off 0 bases at V and 2 bases at J, with 7 bases between the two ends. CDR3 in amino acids: CASSLAQIQETQYF. The CDR3 DNA sequence: TGTGCCAGCAGCTTAGCACAGATTCAAGAGACCCAGTACTTC.

There are many counts of this clone. The rearrangement joins TRBV7-6 to TRBJ1-4, with 7 bases matching TRBD1. With V trimmed by 2 bases and J by 8 bases, 8 bases remained unmatched. The CDR3 is 15 amino acids. From germline, CDR1 is SGHVS and CDR2 FNYEAQ. The chain's CDR3 is CASSLSGGMGEKLFF. In DNA form, the CDR3 reads TGTGCCAGCAGCTTATCAGGGGGGATGGGGGAAAAACTGTTTTTT.

At least ten counts were recorded for this clone. This chain connects TRBV5-1 to TRBJ2-1; 7 bases align to TRBD1. CDR1 and CDR2 (germline): SGHRS, YFSETQ. CDR3 length: 16 amino acids. The junction had 4 bases not matched to a gene; V was cut back by 0 bases and J by 1 base. This CDR3 is CASSLVGQLSYNEQFF. The CDR3 region has the DNA TGCGCCAGCAGCTTGGTGGGACAGCTATCCTACAATGAGCAGTTCTTC.

This clone was picked up many times. This chain links TRBV4-3 with TRBJ1-1; D may be TRBD1 (6 bases). Trimming took 1 base from V and 4 from J, leaving 13 bases between them. This CDR3 contains 15 residues. Germline assignment: CDR1 LGHNA and CDR2 YSLEER. CDR3 nucleotide sequence: TGCGCCAGCAGCCAAGCGCTTCAGGGGTTCACTGAAGCTTTCTTT. Translating it yields CASSQALQGFTEAFF.

This clone was found many times. The V call is TRBV7-9, the J call TRBJ1-2; 10 nucleotides match TRBD1. CDR1 is SEHNR, CDR2 FQNEAQ, per germline (reference sequence). This CDR3 spans 14 amino acids. Trimming removed 5 bases from V and 7 bases from J; junction bases left unmatched: 7. DNA for the CDR3: TGTGCCAGCAGCACCGGGACAGGGGAATCTGGCTACACCTTC. It yields the protein CASSTGTGESGYTF. Full variable domain (remainder filled in from reference TRBV7-9 and TRBJ1-2): DTGVSQNPRHKITKRGQNVTFRCDPISEHNRLYWYRQTLGQGPEFLTYFQNEAQLEKSRLLSDRFSAERPKGSFSTLEIQRTEQGDSAMYLCASSTGTGESGYTFGSGTRLTVV.